These 25 T cell receptor beta chains share one sample of origin, sequenced in a study of blood T cell repertoires in COVID-19 (dated by TCRdb to the early 2020s). The library was made by the immunoSEQ multiplex PCR assay. TCRdb carries this immuneACCESS record with in-frame sequences only. Its versions omit some clonotypes, under half of them owing to an unresolved V gene in the studies checked, with the rest unexplained. The sample table records tens of thousands of clones; over 80% of these occur just once. Approximately 4.7% of the sample goes to the ten largest clones. The sequenced sample consisted of peripheral blood. These receptors were obtained from a human donor in a cohort sampled during active COVID-19.

This rearrangement joins TRBV7-2 to TRBJ2-4; 7 nucleotides match TRBD1. The CDR3 consists of 15 residues. V gave up 4 bases and J gave up 6 bases; unmatched junction bases: 9. CDR1 and CDR2 (germline): SGHTA, FQGNSA. The CDR3 DNA reads as TGTGCCAGCAGCTCAACAGGGGCCATGGGAAACATTCAGTACTTC. The encoded protein is CASSSTGAMGNIQYF.

The chain recombines TRBV5-1 with TRBJ2-3; TRBD1 aligns across 11 bases. The CDR3 has 15 amino acids. Per the germline V gene, CDR1 is SGHRS and CDR2 is YFSETQ. The V gene end was trimmed by 5 bases and the J gene end by 5 bases; junction bases not matched to a gene: 7. The CDR3, as DNA: TGCGCCAGCAGACCGGACAGGGGGCTTGGAGATACGCAGTATTTT. This translates into CASRPDRGLGDTQYF.

The gene calls are TRBV27 and TRBJ1-1; maybe TRBD1 (5 bases). Germline V CDR1 and CDR2: MNHEY, SMNVEV (reference sequence). The CDR3 loop spans 18 amino acids. V was clipped by 0 bases and J by 3 bases, with 20 bases between them. CDR3 in amino acids: CASSLSSLGVRGDTEAFF. CDR3 sequence (DNA): TGTGCCAGCAGTTTATCGAGCTTAGGGGTGCGGGGTGACACTGAAGCTTTCTTT.

V is TRBV5-6 and J is TRBJ1-3; the D gene is possibly TRBD1 (5 bases). Trimming pared 4 bases from V and 0 bases from J, leaving 11 bases between. The CDR3 consists of 15 residues. CDR1 is SGHDT and CDR2 is YYEEEE in the germline V gene. The CDR3 DNA sequence: TGTGCCAGCAGCCCGGACACCCGCTCTGGAAACACCATATATTTT. This translates into CASSPDTRSGNTIYF. Using reference TRBV5-6 and TRBJ1-3 for the parts outside the CDR3, the full variable domain is DAGVTQSPTHLIKTRGQQVTLRCSPKSGHDTVSWYQQALGQGPQFIFQYYEEEERQRGNFPDRFSGHQFPNYSSELNVNALLLGDSALYLCASSPDTRSGNTIYFGEGSWLTVV.

This chain joins TRBV5-4 and TRBJ1-2, with a tentative D call TRBD1 (5 bases). Germline CDR1 is SGHNT and CDR2 is YYREEE (reference sequence). Trimming took off 4 bases at V and 3 bases at J, with 13 bases between the two ends. The CDR3 is made up of 14 amino acids. CDR3 in DNA: TGTGCCAGCAGCCCCCACCAACAGGACTATGGCTACACCTTC. Its translation is CASSPHQQDYGYTF.

V gene TRBV9 combines with J gene TRBJ2-7; 7 positions agree with TRBD1. Per germline, CDR1 SGDLS and CDR2 YYNGEE. The CDR3 has 15 residues. V shed 3 bases and J 2 bases; nucleotides not matched to a gene: 8. The CDR3 coding sequence is TGTGCCAGCAGCGCTACCGGGACAGCCACCTACGAGCAGTACTTC. It codes for CASSATGTATYEQYF.

The chain employs TRBV3-1 (or the pseudogene TRBV3-2) and TRBJ2-3, with 10 bases that match TRBD1. CDR1 is LGHDT, CDR2 YNNKEL, per germline (reference sequence). The CDR3 covers 16 residues. With V trimmed by 2 bases and J by 6 bases, 8 bases remained unmatched. This CDR3 is CASSQRGTGAPDTQYF. CDR3 DNA sequence: TGTGCCAGCAGCCAAAGGGGGACAGGGGCCCCTGATACGCAGTATTTT.

This clone was counted a single time. The genes are TRBV27 and TRBJ1-3; 7 bases are a match to TRBD1. The CDR3 extends over 16 amino acids. The germline CDR1 and CDR2 sequences are MNHEY and SMNVEV (reference sequence). Trimming cost V 3 bases and J 0 bases; bases outside gene matches: 5. CDR3 in DNA: TGTGCCAGCAGTTTGACAGGGCCCCCCTCTGGAAACACCATATATTTT. This sequence encodes CASSLTGPPSGNTIYF.

The gene calls are TRBV20-1 and TRBJ2-5, with a weak D call TRBD2 (5 bases). The V gene's germline CDR1 is DFQATT and CDR2 SNEGSKA (reference sequence). V lost 4 bases and J lost 4, with 7 bases in between. CDR3 length: 11 amino acids. The CDR3 DNA sequence: TGCAGTGCTATCGCGGGAGAGACCCAGTACTTC. Amino acids: CSAIAGETQYF.

The chain uses TRBV18 and TRBJ2-5, with TRBD1 matching 8 bases. Trimming removed 2 bases from V and 5 bases from J; junction bases left unmatched: 7. The V gene's germline CDR1 is KGHSH and CDR2 LQKENI. The CDR3 loop spans 15 amino acids. The CDR3, as DNA: TGTGCCAGCTCACCAACAGGGGGAACCTTGGAGACCCAGTACTTC. The encoded protein is CASSPTGGTLETQYF.

V usage is TRBV30 and J usage is TRBJ2-1; D might be TRBD1 (6 bases). From germline, CDR1 is GTSNPN and CDR2 SVGIG (reference sequence). There are 12 residues in the CDR3. V lost 5 bases, J lost 5 bases, and 10 bases lay in between. CDR3 DNA: TGTGCCTGGGAAGACAGGAACAATGAGCAGTTCTTC. Its protein product is CAWEDRNNEQFF.

The V and J genes are TRBV10-3 and TRBJ1-5; 8 bases line up with TRBD1. V gave up 5 bases and J gave up 7 bases; unmatched junction bases: 4. Germline loops: CDR1 ENHRY, CDR2 SYGVKD. The CDR3 covers 13 residues. The chain's CDR3 is CAISQGANQPQHF. The CDR3 DNA sequence: TGTGCCATCAGTCAGGGGGCTAACCAGCCCCAGCATTTT.

The gene calls are TRBV3-1 (or the pseudogene TRBV3-2) and TRBJ1-1, with 8 nucleotides matching TRBD1. CDR3 length: 19 residues. The germline V gene encodes CDR1 LGHDT and CDR2 YNNKEL (reference sequence). V trimming: 3 bases; J trimming: 4 bases; junction bases outside the gene matches: 19. The CDR3 DNA follows: TGTGCCAGCAGCCACCGAAACCCCTGGACAGGGAGCCTCCCCACTGAAGCTTTCTTT. Translating it yields CASSHRNPWTGSLPTEAFF.

This clone was detected once. The CDR3, as DNA: TGTGCCAGCAGTTACAACAGGGAGCTGGATGGCTACACCTTC. Amino acid sequence: CASSYNRELDGYTF. V usage is TRBV6-5 and J usage is TRBJ1-2; a possible D gene is TRBD1 (6 bases). This CDR3 contains 14 residues. Germline V gene sequence: CDR1 MNHEY, CDR2 SVGAGI. V lost 2 bases and J lost 6, with 13 bases in between.

V is TRBV28 and J is TRBJ2-1; TRBD2 agrees at 9 bases. Germline trimming cut 6 bases from V and 7 bases from J; bases unmatched to any gene: 10. The germline V gene has CDR1 MDHEN and CDR2 SYDVKM. The CDR3 covers 15 residues. This chain's CDR3 is CASSLLAGGSNEQFF. CDR3 sequence (DNA): TGTGCCAGCAGCCTGTTGGCGGGAGGGAGTAATGAGCAGTTCTTC.

DNA of the CDR3: TGTGCCAGCAGCTTTCGACTAGCGGGAGGGCCCCCCACAGATACGCAGTATTTT. Translation: CASSFRLAGGPPTDTQYF. The chain carries TRBV7-8 and TRBJ2-3; 14 nucleotides align to TRBD2. V shed 3 bases and J 2 bases; nucleotides not matched to a gene: 7. The CDR3 covers 18 residues. Per the germline V gene, CDR1 is SGHVS and CDR2 is FQNEAQ.

The chain joins TRBV2 to TRBJ2-5, with 8 bases lining up with TRBD1. The CDR3 extends over 16 amino acids. The junction had 8 bases not matched to a gene; V was cut back by 2 bases and J by 3 bases. Germline V lookup: CDR1 SNHLY, CDR2 FYNNEI. CDR3 sequence reads: CASSETGRGPEETQYF. The CDR3 DNA follows: TGTGCCAGCAGTGAAACGGGCAGGGGGCCTGAAGAGACCCAGTACTTC.

V and J are TRBV14 and TRBJ2-1, with 9 bases identical to TRBD2. V trimming: 0 bases; J trimming: 8 bases; junction bases outside the gene matches: 17. The CDR3 is made up of 19 amino acids. Per the germline V gene, CDR1 is SGHDN and CDR2 is FVKESK. The CDR3 protein is CASSQDIATAASGIYEQFF. CDR3 bases: TGTGCCAGCAGCCAAGATATCGCGACCGCGGCTAGCGGGATTTATGAGCAGTTCTTC.

The rearrangement joins TRBV7-9 to TRBJ2-3; 10 bases are shared with TRBD2. There are 15 residues in the CDR3. With V trimmed by 6 bases and J by 2 bases, 5 bases remained unmatched. Germline V CDR1 and CDR2: SEHNR, FQNEAQ (reference sequence). The CDR3 protein is CASSSGLAPTDTQYF. The DNA of the CDR3 is TGTGCCAGCAGTTCGGGACTAGCGCCCACAGATACGCAGTATTTT.

The rearrangement joins TRBV6-5 to TRBJ2-7; 12 bases are a match to TRBD2. Germline V gene data show CDR1 as MNHEY and CDR2 as SVGAGI. The J segment lost 3 bases and the V segment lost 4 bases, leaving 1 base of the junction unmatched. CDR3 length equals 14 residues. In nucleotides, the CDR3 is TGTGCCAGCAGTTTACTAGCGGGAGGCTACGAGCAGTACTTC. Protein sequence: CASSLLAGGYEQYF.

This clone came up once. The chain combines TRBV6-6 with TRBJ1-2; D is uncertain. This CDR3 is 13 amino acids long. V shed 2 bases and J shed 4 bases, with 8 bases lying between them. Per germline, CDR1 MNHNY and CDR2 SVGAGI (reference sequence). The DNA of the CDR3 is TGTGCCAGCAGTTACGATACAGTCTATGGCTACACCTTC. This translates into CASSYDTVYGYTF.

The chain joins TRBV6-5 to TRBJ2-7; TRBD2 is a possible D gene (5 bases). Looked up from germline, CDR1 is MNHEY and CDR2 is SVGAGI. The CDR3 is 16 amino acids. V lost 2 bases and J 2 bases, leaving 16 bases between the germline ends. CDR3 nucleotides: TGTGCCAGCAGTTACACATTACATAGCGAGGCCTACGAGCAGTACTTC. This gives the protein CASSYTLHSEAYEQYF.

The genes are TRBV20-1 and TRBJ1-1, with 9 bases matching TRBD1. In germline, CDR1 is DFQATT, CDR2 SNEGSKA (reference sequence). The V segment lost 5 bases and the J segment 11 bases; nucleotides outside the gene matches: 6. This CDR3 is 11 amino acids long. The CDR3 region is CSAGGGQGAFF. The CDR3 DNA is TGCAGTGCTGGGGGGGGACAGGGTGCTTTCTTT.

This clone showed up just once. V usage is TRBV13 and J usage is TRBJ2-2, with TRBD1 matching 11 bases. CDR3 length: 17 residues. Per the germline V gene, CDR1 is PRHDT and CDR2 is FYEKMQ (reference sequence). Trimming at V came to 5 bases and at J to 10 bases, leaving 15 bases not matched to a gene. CDR3 nucleotides: TGTGCCAGCAGCGGAAAGCGGGACAGGGGGGCGCGGGTGGAGCTGTTTTTT. It translates to CASSGKRDRGARVELFF.

This clone was recorded once. The chain recombines TRBV27 with TRBJ2-2; D not resolved. CDR3 length: 15 residues. The V end lost 0 bases, the J end lost 1 base, and 6 bases lay between the germline ends. Per germline, CDR1 MNHEY and CDR2 SMNVEV (reference sequence). In nucleotides, the CDR3 is TGTGCCAGCAGTTTATCGTGGCTGAACACCGGGGAGCTGTTTTTT. Translated: CASSLSWLNTGELFF.